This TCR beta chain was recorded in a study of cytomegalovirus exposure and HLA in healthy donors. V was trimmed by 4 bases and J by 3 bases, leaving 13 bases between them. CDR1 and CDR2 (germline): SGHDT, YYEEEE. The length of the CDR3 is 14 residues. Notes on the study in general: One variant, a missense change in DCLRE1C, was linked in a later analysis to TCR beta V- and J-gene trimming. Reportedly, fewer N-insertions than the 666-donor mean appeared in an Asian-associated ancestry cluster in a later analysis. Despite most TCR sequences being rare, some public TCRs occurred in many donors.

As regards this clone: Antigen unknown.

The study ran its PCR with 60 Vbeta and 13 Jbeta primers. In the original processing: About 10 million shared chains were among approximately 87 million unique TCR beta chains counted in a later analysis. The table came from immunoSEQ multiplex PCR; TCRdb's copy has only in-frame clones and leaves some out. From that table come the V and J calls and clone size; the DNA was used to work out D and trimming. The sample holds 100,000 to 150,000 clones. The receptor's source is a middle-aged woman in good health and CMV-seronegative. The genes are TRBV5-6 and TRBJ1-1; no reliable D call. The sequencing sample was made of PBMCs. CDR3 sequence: CASSPGAVDTEAFF. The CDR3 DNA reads TGTGCCAGCAGCCCCGGAGCGGTTGACACTGAAGCTTTCTTT.